The present T cell receptor (beta chain) was sequenced within a study of blood T cell repertoires in COVID-19. Study information: Samples came from the United States, Italy and Spain, spanning acute and convalescent COVID-19. PBMCs, B-cell-depleted T cells, or T cells were the source of the cDNA or gDNA that made up the material.

Assay: immunoSEQ multiplex PCR; the TCRdb copy retains only in-frame clones and omits some. The data hold approximately 150,000 clones, with approximately 91% observed a single time. Deletions cut 9 bases from V and 5 bases from J, with 11 bases between. This CDR3 has 12 residues. The germline CDR1 and CDR2 sequences are SNHLY and FYNNEI. Followed over time, Seattle patients had been enrolled while infection was active. This receptor was obtained from a man between 18 and 35 years old with COVID-19, enrolled during active disease. The rearrangement links TRBV2 to TRBJ2-1; no definite D call. Material: peripheral blood. The CDR3 DNA follows: TGTGCCAGACTATCAACCCACAATGAGCAGTTCTTC. This sequence encodes CARLSTHNEQFF.